Described below is a single TCR beta chain sequence and its context. V lost 0 bases and J lost 0, with 6 bases in between. The CDR3 totals 15 residues. The germline gives CDR1 LGHNA, CDR2 YNFKEQ. This sample was included in a study of control samples from healthy donors and cancer patients. Profiling relied on immunoSEQ multiplex PCR, and the TCRdb table lists in-frame clones only, not all of them. The table has about 160,000 clones, roughly 94% seen once. This TCR was sampled from a woman aged 40-49 years in good health. Sequencing used blood. V gene TRBV4-2 combines with J gene TRBJ1-3; no definite D call. As DNA, the CDR3 is TGTGCCAGCAGCCAAGAATTGCTCTCTGGAAACACCATATATTTT. Translation gives CASSQELLSGNTIYF.